The 2 T cell receptor beta chains presented below share a single source sample, sequenced in a study of CD8+ T cells in alopecia areata. RNA was extracted and reverse transcribed into cDNA as the sequencing template. Sequenced by immunoSEQ multiplex PCR; TCRdb stores in-frame clones only, minus some. The repertoire holds over 150,000 clones, with about 48% as singletons. The sample's treatment: oral pan-JAK inhibitor, 5-10 mg twice daily. The sample was CD8+ T cells sorted from blood, taken at week 24, from a patient treated with tofacitinib. The receptors were sampled from a human donor with alopecia areata.

This clone appeared many times. This sequence joins TRBV15 and TRBJ1-2; D remains ambiguous. The germline V gene encodes CDR1 LNHNV and CDR2 YYDKDF (reference sequence). V lost 0 bases and J 2 bases, leaving 7 bases between the germline ends. The CDR3 runs to 14 residues. The CDR3 protein is CATSRERGNYGYTF. CDR3 DNA sequence: TGTGCCACCAGCAGAGAAAGAGGGAACTATGGCTACACCTTC.

This clone was detected only a few times. This chain links TRBV29-1 with TRBJ1-2; tentatively, D is TRBD1 (6 bases). CDR3 length: 13 amino acids. Germline CDR1 and CDR2: SQVTM and ANQGSEA. V lost 4 bases to trimming and J lost 3 bases, with 12 bases between them. The CDR3 nucleotides read TGCAGCGTTGTAGACGGGGGCTACTATGGCTACACCTTC. It yields the protein CSVVDGGYYGYTF.